This entry describes one T cell receptor beta chain. After extraction with the RNeasy kit, about 0.45 to 1 ug of the RNA was reverse transcribed using random hexamers. The CDR3 of TCR beta was amplified by immunoSEQ multiplex PCR across 54 Vbeta and 13 Jbeta. TCRdb called the immunoSEQ multiplex PCR reads again in MiXCR, with one record for every CDR3 protein. The profile shows over 130,000 distinct CDR3 sequences, approximately 95% of them singletons. The record originates from a study of CD8 T cells in Susac syndrome. Sequencing of TCR beta was performed on blood CD8+ and CD4+ T cells. Relapsing-remitting disease, either stable or active, was present in the treatment-naive patients who were the multiple sclerosis controls. This CDR3 is 12 amino acids long. The V and J ends lost 10 bases and 8 bases, in that order; junction bases with no gene match: 8. CDR1 and CDR2 (germline): MNHEY, SVGEGT.

The rearrangement joins TRBV6-2 or TRBV6-3 to TRBJ1-1; 9 nucleotides agree with TRBD1. Sequenced material: CD4+ T cells from PBMCs. The source is a human donor with multiple sclerosis. The DNA for the CDR3 is TGTGCCACAGGGACAGGGAAATTCGAAGCTTTCTTT. Translating gives CATGTGKFEAFF.